Below are 20 T cell receptor beta chains sequenced from a single sample in a study of blood T cells in healthy people across ages. Primers used in a second PCR of roughly 7 to 12 cycles were a sample-barcoded 5' primer and a J-beta primer mix. TCRdb itself ran the 5' RACE reads through MiXCR, one entry per CDR3 protein. The data contain 800,000 or so distinct CDR3 sequences, about half of them singletons. What was sequenced was blood. These receptors originate from an elderly man in good health.

The rearrangement links TRBV4-3 to TRBJ2-3; TRBD2 matches at 8 bases. CDR1 is LGHNA and CDR2 is YSLEER in the germline V gene. CDR3 length: 19 residues. The junction had 13 bases not matched to a gene; V was cut back by 0 bases and J by 2 bases. As DNA, the CDR3 is TGCGCCAGCAGCCAAGATCCCCGCTCGTACGGGGGGGACACAGATACGCAGTATTTT. This translates into CASSQDPRSYGGDTDTQYF.

This clonotype was found a few times. At one end, the junction sequence differs from germline, possibly due to a read error. The V gene is TRBV30, the J gene TRBJ2-3; 8 bases match TRBD2. The CDR3 length is 14 residues. Germline CDR1 and CDR2: GTSNPN and SVGIG (reference sequence). The CDR3 DNA is TGTGCCTGGAGGGAACTAGCGGCCACAAATACGCAGTATTTT. Translating it yields CAWRELAATNTQYF.

Points on this clonotype: This may stem from a read error, because a much larger clone lies one nucleotide away. V is TRBV7-2 and J is TRBJ2-3; D not resolved. The germline V gene has CDR1 SGHTA and CDR2 FQGNSA. This CDR3 is built from 13 residues. The CDR3 DNA follows: TGTGCCAGCAGCCGATCTACAACAGAGACGCAGTATTTT. This codes for CASSRSTTETQYF.

This clonotype has a handful of counts. The gene calls are TRBV11-1 and TRBJ2-5; tentatively, D is TRBD1 (5 bases). The DNA matches TRBJ2-7 better at its end, which makes the J call doubtful. The germline V gene has CDR1 SGHAT and CDR2 FQDESV (reference sequence). The CDR3 loop spans 12 amino acids. As DNA, the CDR3 is TGTGCCAGCAGTCCAGGGTATCACGAGCAGTACTTC. It codes for CASSPGYHEQYF.

This chain joins TRBV29-1 and TRBJ1-1; 8 positions agree with TRBD1. The V gene end was trimmed by 6 bases and the J gene end by 5 bases; junction bases not matched to a gene: 8. Germline CDR1 SQVTM, CDR2 ANQGSEA. The CDR3 consists of 13 residues. The CDR3 is CSVSSDRVTEAFF. For the CDR3, the DNA is TGCAGCGTCTCCTCGGACAGGGTAACTGAAGCTTTCTTT. The full variable domain, completed using reference TRBV29-1 and TRBJ1-1, is SAVISQKPSRDICQRGTSLTIQCQVDSQVTMMFWYRQQPGQSLTLIATANQGSEATYESGFVIDKFPISRPNLTFSTLTVSNMSPEDSSIYLCSVSSDRVTEAFFGQGTRLTVV.

This clonotype occurred a few times. V is TRBV12-3 or TRBV12-4 and J is TRBJ1-5, with D unresolved. The germline V and J ends were trimmed by 2 bases and 0 bases, with 8 bases remaining between them. The CDR3 spans 15 residues. The CDR3 nucleotides read TGTGCCAGCAGTTTACTTACCGGTAGCAATCAGCCCCAGCATTTT. Translation gives CASSLLTGSNQPQHF.

The CDR3: CASSGGGSSAYNEQYF. CDR3 coding DNA: TGCGCCAGCAGCGGAGGGGGGAGTTCAGCCTACAATGAGCAGTACTTC. The V and J genes are TRBV5-1 and TRBJ2-1; D may correspond to TRBD1 or TRBD2 (6 bases each). The J call may be mistaken, given a closer DNA end match to TRBJ2-7. The CDR3 has 16 amino acids. CDR1 and CDR2 (germline): SGHRS, YFSETQ.

The chain uses TRBV18 and TRBJ1-4; D unclear. V was pared by 3 bases and J by 0 bases, with 17 bases between. Per the germline V gene, CDR1 is KGHSH and CDR2 is LQKENI. The CDR3 extends over 18 amino acids. The CDR3: CASSPVYSNLPTNEKLFF. CDR3 DNA sequence: TGTGCCAGCTCACCTGTTTACAGCAATCTCCCAACTAATGAAAAACTGTTTTTT.

The chain has TRBV7-2 and TRBJ1-2; 9 bases are a match to TRBD1. Germline CDR1 SGHTA, CDR2 FQGNSA. The ends lost 5 bases at V and 13 bases at J; junction bases unmatched: 11. The CDR3 covers 13 residues. CDR3 sequence reads: CASSTGDRVVPTF. The CDR3 bases are TGTGCCAGCAGCACCGGGGACAGGGTGGTTCCCACCTTC. Supplemented by reference TRBV7-2 and TRBJ1-2, the full variable domain reads GAGVSQSPSNKVTEKGKDVELRCDPISGHTALYWYRQSLGQGLEFLIYFQGNSAPDKSGLPSDRFSAERTGGSVSTLTIQRTQQEDSAVYLCASSTGDRVVPTFGSGTRLTVV.

V usage is TRBV7-2 and J usage is TRBJ2-3; unclear D gene. CDR1 and CDR2 (germline): SGHTA, FQGNSA. The V end lost 1 base, the J end lost 4 bases, and 12 bases lay between the germline ends. This CDR3 is built from 15 residues. This CDR3 reads CASSLGETGSDTQYF. The CDR3 nucleotides read TGTGCCAGCAGCTTAGGGGAAACGGGCTCAGATACGCAGTATTTT.

This rearrangement joins TRBV27 to TRBJ1-4; 7 bases match TRBD1. Germline V gene data show CDR1 as MNHEY and CDR2 as SMNVEV (reference sequence). This CDR3 region has 14 residues. Trimming cost V 5 bases and J 5 bases; bases outside gene matches: 5. CDR3 bases: TGTGCCAGCAGTGAACCGGGACAGAATGAAAAACTGTTTTTT. Its protein product is CASSEPGQNEKLFF.

This clonotype was seen only once. The CDR3 spells CASSSRGGAANEQFF. CDR3 in DNA: TGCGCCAGCAGCTCACGCGGGGGGGCCGCAAATGAGCAGTTCTTC. V usage is TRBV5-1 and J usage is TRBJ2-1; 9 bases are a match to TRBD2. This CDR3 has 15 residues. CDR1 and CDR2 from the germline V gene are SGHRS and YFSETQ. The V and J ends lost 3 bases and 7 bases, in that order; junction bases with no gene match: 8.

The rearrangement uses TRBV29-1 and TRBJ2-4, with D possibly being TRBD2 (5 bases). Germline lookup yields CDR1 SQVTM and CDR2 ANQGSEA. The CDR3 is 13 amino acids. The V end lost 7 bases, the J end lost 3 bases, and 13 bases lay between the germline ends. For the CDR3, the DNA is TGCAGCGCTCGACTGGGAGTCAAAAACATTCAGTACTTC. As protein: CSARLGVKNIQYF.

CDR3 DNA: TGTGCCAGCGGGGGGACTAGCGGGGGAATCACAGATACGCAGTATTTT. Encoded protein: CASGGTSGGITDTQYF. The V call is TRBV6-6, the J call TRBJ2-3, with 14 bases that match TRBD2. Germline values: CDR1 MNHNY, CDR2 SVGAGI (reference sequence). The length of the CDR3 is 16 residues. J gave up 2 bases and V 8 bases, and 6 bases lay outside the gene matches.

This clonotype was seen a handful of times. The chain has TRBV24-1 and TRBJ2-1; 15 nucleotides align to TRBD2. Germline V gene lookup returns CDR1 KGHDR and CDR2 SFDVKD. The CDR3 covers 14 residues. V lost 9 bases, J lost 5 bases, and 1 base stayed unmatched. CDR3 coding DNA: TGTGCCACCGGACTAGCGGGGGGGAACAATGAGCAGTTCTTC. Protein product: CATGLAGGNNEQFF.

This clonotype appeared a few times. The chain uses TRBV5-1 and TRBJ2-7, with 11 bases that match TRBD1. Trimming removed 0 bases from V and 4 bases from J; junction bases left unmatched: 3. Germline V CDR1 and CDR2: SGHRS, YFSETQ. This CDR3 comprises 15 residues. This CDR3 is CASSLVGTGGYEQYF. For the CDR3, the DNA is TGCGCCAGCAGCTTGGTCGGGACAGGGGGTTACGAGCAGTACTTC.

The V call is TRBV29-1, the J call TRBJ2-5; 8 bases are a match to TRBD1. V trimming: 2 bases; J trimming: 1 base; junction bases outside the gene matches: 6. CDR1 is SQVTM, CDR2 ANQGSEA, per germline. The CDR3 spans 15 residues. The CDR3: CSVETRDRIQETQYF. In DNA, the CDR3 is TGCAGCGTTGAAACTCGGGACAGGATCCAAGAGACCCAGTACTTC.

This rearrangement joins TRBV4-2 to TRBJ2-2; 14 nucleotides line up with TRBD2. After removal of 4 bases from V and 1 base from J, the junction contained 5 bases not matched to a gene. From germline, CDR1 is LGHNA and CDR2 YNFKEQ. The CDR3 loop spans 18 amino acids. The CDR3 loop reads CASSRGTSGGENTGELFF. The CDR3 bases are TGTGCCAGCAGCCGGGGGACTAGCGGGGGAGAGAACACCGGGGAGCTGTTTTTT.

This clonotype was seen many times. The gene calls are TRBV6-2 or TRBV6-3 and TRBJ1-5; 9 bases fit TRBD1. The CDR3 contains 17 residues. Germline CDR1 and CDR2: MNHEY and SVGEGT. The junction had 11 bases not matched to a gene; V was cut back by 3 bases and J by 5 bases. CDR3 sequence (DNA): TGTGCCAGCAGTTATCTTACCGGGACAGGGACCGATCAGCCCCAGCATTTT. Translation gives CASSYLTGTGTDQPQHF.

This rearrangement joins TRBV20-1 to TRBJ2-7; 14 bases are a match to TRBD2. The J call may be incorrect, as the DNA end agrees better with TRBJ2-5. CDR1 is DFQATT and CDR2 is SNEGSKA in the germline V gene (reference sequence). This CDR3 is built from 15 residues. CDR3 sequence reads: CSAWGLAGASETQYF. The CDR3 DNA is TGCAGTGCTTGGGGACTAGCGGGAGCCTCGGAGACCCAGTACTTC.